This TCR beta chain was captured in a study of beta chain features in type 1 diabetes. Purities over 98% were achieved in all sorted populations. Whole-study results and caveats: A moderate, significant TCRB CDR3 shortening appeared in type 1 diabetes across four CD4+ subsets.

Every isolated RNA sample was fully reverse transcribed, so sequencing captured expressed TCRB transcripts. TCRdb's copy holds only in-frame clones and misses some; the assay was immunoSEQ multiplex PCR. This sample yields just under 150,000 clones, of which less than 15% are seen a single time; under 1.5% belongs to the top ten. Only a few counts were recorded for this clone. What it recognizes is unknown. Sequencing was carried out using central memory CD4+ T cells from blood. The sequence came from a man younger than 35 with type 1 diabetes.

In DNA, the CDR3 is TGTGCCAGCAGCCACCCCAAGGGCGCCTTTGGTGAAGCTTTCTTT. Translated: CASSHPKGAFGEAFF. This chain connects TRBV7-8 to TRBJ1-1, with D unclear. The length of the CDR3 is 15 residues. Trimming took off 5 bases at V and 7 bases at J, with 20 bases between the two ends. The germline CDR1 and CDR2 sequences are SGHVS and FQNEAQ. Full variable domain (outside the CDR3, taken from reference TRBV7-8 and TRBJ1-1): GAGVSQSPRYKVAKRGQDVALRCDPISGHVSLFWYQQALGQGPEFLTYFQNEAQLDKSGLPSDRFFAERPEGSVSTLKIQRTQQEDSAVYLCASSHPKGAFGEAFFGQGTRLTVV.